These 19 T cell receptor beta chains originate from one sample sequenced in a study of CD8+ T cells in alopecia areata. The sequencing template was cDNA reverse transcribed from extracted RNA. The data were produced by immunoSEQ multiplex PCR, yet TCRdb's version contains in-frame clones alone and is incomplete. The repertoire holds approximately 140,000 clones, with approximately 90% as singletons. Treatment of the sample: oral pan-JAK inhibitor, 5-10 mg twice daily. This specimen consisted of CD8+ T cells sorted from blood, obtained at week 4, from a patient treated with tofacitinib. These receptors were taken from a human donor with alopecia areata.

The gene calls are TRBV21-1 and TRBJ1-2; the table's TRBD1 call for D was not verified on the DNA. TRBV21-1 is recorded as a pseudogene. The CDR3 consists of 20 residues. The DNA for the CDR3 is TGTGCCAGCAGCAAAGGGATAAAAAGCCGGACAGGGCGGGGGCTCTATGGCTACACCTTC. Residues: CASSKGIKSRTGRGLYGYTF.

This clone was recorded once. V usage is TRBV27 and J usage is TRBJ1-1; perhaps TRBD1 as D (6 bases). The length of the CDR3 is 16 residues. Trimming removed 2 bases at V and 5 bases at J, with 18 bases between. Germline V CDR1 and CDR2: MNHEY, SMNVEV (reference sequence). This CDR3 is CASSLRGLGAETEAFF. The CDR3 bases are TGTGCCAGCAGTTTAAGAGGTCTGGGGGCAGAAACTGAAGCTTTCTTT.

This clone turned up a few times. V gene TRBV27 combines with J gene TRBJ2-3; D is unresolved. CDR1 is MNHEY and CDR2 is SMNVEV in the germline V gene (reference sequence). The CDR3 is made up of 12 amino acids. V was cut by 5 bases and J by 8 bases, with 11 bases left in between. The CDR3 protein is CASSPRASTQYF. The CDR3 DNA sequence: TGTGCCAGCAGTCCCCGGGCGTCTACGCAGTATTTT.

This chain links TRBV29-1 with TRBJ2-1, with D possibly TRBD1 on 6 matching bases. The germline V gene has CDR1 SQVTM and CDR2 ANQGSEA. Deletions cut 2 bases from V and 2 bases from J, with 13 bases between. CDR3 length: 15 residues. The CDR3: CSVESTGTTYNEQFF. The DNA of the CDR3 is TGCAGCGTTGAATCTACAGGGACGACCTACAATGAGCAGTTCTTC.

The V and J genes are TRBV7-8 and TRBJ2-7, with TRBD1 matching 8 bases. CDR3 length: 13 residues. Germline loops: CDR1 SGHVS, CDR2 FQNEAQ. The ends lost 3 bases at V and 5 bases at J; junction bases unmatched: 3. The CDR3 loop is CASSLGQVDEQYF. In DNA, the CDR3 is TGTGCCAGCAGCTTGGGACAGGTCGACGAGCAGTACTTC.

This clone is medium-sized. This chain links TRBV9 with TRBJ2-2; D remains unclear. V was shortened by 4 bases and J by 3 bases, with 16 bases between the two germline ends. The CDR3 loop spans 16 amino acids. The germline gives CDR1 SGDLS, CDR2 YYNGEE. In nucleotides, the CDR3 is TGTGCCAGCAGCCTAAGTCGGGTATTGGACACCGGGGAGCTGTTTTTT. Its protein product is CASSLSRVLDTGELFF.

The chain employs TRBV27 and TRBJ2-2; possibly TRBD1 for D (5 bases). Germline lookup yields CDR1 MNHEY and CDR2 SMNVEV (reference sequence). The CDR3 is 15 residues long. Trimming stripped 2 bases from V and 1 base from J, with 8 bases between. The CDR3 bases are TGTGCCAGCAGTTTAGAACAGGTGAACACCGGGGAGCTGTTTTTT. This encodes CASSLEQVNTGELFF.

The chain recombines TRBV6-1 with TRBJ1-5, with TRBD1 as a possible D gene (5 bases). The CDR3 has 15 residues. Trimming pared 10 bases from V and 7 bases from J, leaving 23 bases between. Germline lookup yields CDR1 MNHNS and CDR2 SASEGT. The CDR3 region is CATSFLQGKGQPQHF. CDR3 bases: TGTGCCACCTCCTTCCTCCAGGGAAAAGGACAGCCCCAGCATTTT.

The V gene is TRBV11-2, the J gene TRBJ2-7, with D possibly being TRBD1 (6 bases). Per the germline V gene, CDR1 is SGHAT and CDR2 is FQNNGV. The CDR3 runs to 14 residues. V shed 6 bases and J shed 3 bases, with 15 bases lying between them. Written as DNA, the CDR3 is TGTGCCAGCAGTTTACCGGGACAAGACTACGAGCAGTACTTC. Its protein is CASSLPGQDYEQYF. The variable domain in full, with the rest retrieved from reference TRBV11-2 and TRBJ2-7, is EAGVAQSPRYKIIEKRQSVAFWCNPISGHATLYWYQQILGQGPKLLIQFQNNGVVDDSQLPKDRFSAERLKGVDSTLKIQPAKLEDSAVYLCASSLPGQDYEQYFGPGTRLTVT.

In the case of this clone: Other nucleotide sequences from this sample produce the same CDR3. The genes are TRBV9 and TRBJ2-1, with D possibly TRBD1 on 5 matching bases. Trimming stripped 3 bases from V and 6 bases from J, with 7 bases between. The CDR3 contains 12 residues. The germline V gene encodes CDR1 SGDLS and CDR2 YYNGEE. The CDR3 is CASSADSNEQFF. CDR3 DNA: TGTGCCAGCAGCGCCGACAGCAATGAGCAGTTCTTC.

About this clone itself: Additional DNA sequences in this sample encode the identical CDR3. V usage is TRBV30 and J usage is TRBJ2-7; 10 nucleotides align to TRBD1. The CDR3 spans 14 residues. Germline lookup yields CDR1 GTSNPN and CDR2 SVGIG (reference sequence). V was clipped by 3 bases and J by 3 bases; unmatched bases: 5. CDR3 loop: CAWSAGTGVYEQYF. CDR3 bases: TGTGCCTGGAGCGCCGGGACAGGGGTCTACGAGCAGTACTTC.

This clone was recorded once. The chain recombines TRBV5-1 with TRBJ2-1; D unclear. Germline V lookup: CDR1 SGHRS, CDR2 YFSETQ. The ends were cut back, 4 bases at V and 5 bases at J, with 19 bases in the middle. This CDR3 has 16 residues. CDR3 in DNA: TGCGCCAGCAGCCAAAGCCCGAGGTGGGTGGACAATGAGCAGTTCTTC. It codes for CASSQSPRWVDNEQFF. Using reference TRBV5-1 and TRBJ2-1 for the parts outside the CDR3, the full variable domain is KAGVTQTPRYLIKTRGQQVTLSCSPISGHRSVSWYQQTPGQGLQFLFEYFSETQRNKGNFPGRFSGRQFSNSRSEMNVSTLELGDSALYLCASSQSPRWVDNEQFFGPGTRLTVL.

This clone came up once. The CDR3 spells CSSSGPTSYEQYF. The CDR3 coding sequence is TGCAGCTCATCGGGGCCAACATCCTACGAGCAGTACTTC. The chain carries TRBV29-1 and TRBJ2-7; possibly TRBD1 or TRBD2 for D (5 bases each). Germline lookup yields CDR1 SQVTM and CDR2 ANQGSEA. The CDR3 has 13 residues. The V gene lost 8 bases and the J gene lost 1 base, with 15 bases spanning the gap.

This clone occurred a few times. The CDR3 coding sequence is TGCGCCAGCAGCTGGACAGCCGGGGAGCTGTTTTTT. It specifies CASSWTAGELFF. V is TRBV5-1 and J is TRBJ2-2; weak D call: TRBD1 (6 bases). Germline V lookup: CDR1 SGHRS, CDR2 YFSETQ. The CDR3 contains 12 residues. The V and J ends lost 3 bases and 6 bases respectively, with 6 bases between them.

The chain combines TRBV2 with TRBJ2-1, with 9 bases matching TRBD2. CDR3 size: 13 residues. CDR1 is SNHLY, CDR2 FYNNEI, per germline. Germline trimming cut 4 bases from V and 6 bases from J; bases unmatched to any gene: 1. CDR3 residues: CASSGTSANEQFF. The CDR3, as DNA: TGTGCCAGCAGTGGGACTAGCGCCAATGAGCAGTTCTTC. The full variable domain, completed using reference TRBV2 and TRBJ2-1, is EPEVTQTPSHQVTQMGQEVILRCVPISNHLYFYWYRQILGQKVEFLVSFYNNEISEKSEIFDDQFSVERPDGSNFTLKIRSTKLEDSAMYFCASSGTSANEQFFGPGTRLTVL.

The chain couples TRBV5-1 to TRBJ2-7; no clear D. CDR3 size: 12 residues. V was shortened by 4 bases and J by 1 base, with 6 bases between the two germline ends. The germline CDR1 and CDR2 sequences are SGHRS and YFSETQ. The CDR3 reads CASSTDSYEQYF. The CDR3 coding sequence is TGCGCCAGCAGCACTGATTCCTACGAGCAGTACTTC.

The CDR3: CASSQRDSLNEQFF. DNA for the CDR3: TGCGCCAGCAGCCAGAGAGACTCTCTCAATGAGCAGTTCTTC. The chain employs TRBV4-1 and TRBJ2-1; no definite D call. The length of the CDR3 is 14 residues. The V end was cut by 3 bases, the J end by 6 bases, with 12 bases between. Germline CDR1 is MGHRA and CDR2 is YSYEKL.

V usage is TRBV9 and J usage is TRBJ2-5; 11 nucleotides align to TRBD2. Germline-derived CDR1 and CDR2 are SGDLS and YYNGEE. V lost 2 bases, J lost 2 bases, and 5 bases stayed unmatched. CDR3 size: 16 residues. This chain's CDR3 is CASSVSGRAGQETQYF. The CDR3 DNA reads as TGTGCCAGCAGCGTTAGCGGGAGGGCCGGGCAAGAGACCCAGTACTTC.

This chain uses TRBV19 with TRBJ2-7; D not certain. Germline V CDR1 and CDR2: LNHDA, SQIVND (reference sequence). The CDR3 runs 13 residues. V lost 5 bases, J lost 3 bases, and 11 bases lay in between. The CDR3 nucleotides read TGTGCCAGTAGTCCAGGAACAGACTACGAGCAGTACTTC. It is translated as CASSPGTDYEQYF.